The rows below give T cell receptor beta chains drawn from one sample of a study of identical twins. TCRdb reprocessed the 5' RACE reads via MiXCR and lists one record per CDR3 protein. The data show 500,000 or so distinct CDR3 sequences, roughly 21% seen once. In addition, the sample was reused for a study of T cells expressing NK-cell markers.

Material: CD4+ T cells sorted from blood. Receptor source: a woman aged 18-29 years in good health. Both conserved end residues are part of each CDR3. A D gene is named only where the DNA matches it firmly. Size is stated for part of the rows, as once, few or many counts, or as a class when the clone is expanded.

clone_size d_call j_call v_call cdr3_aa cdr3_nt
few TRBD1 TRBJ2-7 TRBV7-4 CASSLSRGKGYEQYF TGTGCCAGCAGCTTATCCAGGGGGAAGGGATACGAGCAGTACTTC
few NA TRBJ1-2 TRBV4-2 CASSKPGETNYGYTF TGTGCCAGCAGCAAACCCGGAGAGACTAACTATGGCTACACCTTC
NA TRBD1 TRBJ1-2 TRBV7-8 CASRDGQGYGYTF TGTGCCAGCAGGGACGGACAGGGCTATGGCTACACCTTC
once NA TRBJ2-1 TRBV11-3 CASSFDGHHEQFF TGTGCCAGCAGCTTTGACGGGCATCACGAGCAGTTCTTC
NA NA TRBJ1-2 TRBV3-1 CASSQSQVNYGYTF TGTGCCAGCAGCCAGAGTCAGGTGAACTATGGCTACACCTTC
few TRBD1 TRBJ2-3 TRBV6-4 CASSDRGLTDTQYF TGTGCCAGCTCGGACAGGGGGTTAACAGATACGCAGTATTTT
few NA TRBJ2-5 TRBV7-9 CASSLAGKGSAQYF TGTGCCAGCAGCTTAGCGGGGAAGGGTTCGGCCCAGTACTTC
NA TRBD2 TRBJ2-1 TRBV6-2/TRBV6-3 CASSIREGGFGNEQFF TGTGCCAGCTCCATAAGGGAGGGAGGGTTCGGAAATGAGCAGTTCTTC
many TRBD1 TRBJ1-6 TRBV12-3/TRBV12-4 CASSLAGGLSLHF TGTGCCAGCAGTTTAGCAGGGGGCCTGTCCCTCCACTTT
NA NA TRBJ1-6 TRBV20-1 CSARDPGHRANSPLHF TGCAGTGCTAGAGATCCGGGGCACAGGGCGAATTCACCCCTCCACTTT
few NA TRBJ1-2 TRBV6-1 CASSPPVGFDYGYTF TGTGCCAGCAGTCCTCCGGTGGGCTTTGACTATGGCTACACCTTC
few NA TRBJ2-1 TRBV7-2 CASSPGIRSYNEQFF TGTGCCAGCAGCCCCGGGATAAGGTCCTACAATGAGCAGTTCTTC
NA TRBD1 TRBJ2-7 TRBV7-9 CASSSPGQGSYEQYF TGTGCCAGCAGCTCTCCGGGACAGGGTTCCTACGAGCAGTACTTC
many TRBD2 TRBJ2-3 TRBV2 CASSEVGFGEGTDTQYF TGTGCCAGCAGTGAAGTCGGCTTTGGGGAGGGGACAGATACGCAGTATTTT
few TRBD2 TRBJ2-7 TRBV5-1 CASSSTSGITYEQYF TGCGCCAGCAGCTCAACTAGCGGGATCACCTACGAGCAGTACTTC
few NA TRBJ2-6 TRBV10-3 CAISEETGRGANVLTF TGTGCCATCAGTGAAGAAACAGGGAGAGGGGCCAACGTCCTGACTTTC
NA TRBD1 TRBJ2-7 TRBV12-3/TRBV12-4 CASSLRGQGYYEQYF TGTGCCAGCAGTTTAAGGGGACAGGGGTACTACGAGCAGTACTTC
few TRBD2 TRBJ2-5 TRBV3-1 CASSQLSGSRETQYF TGTGCCAGCAGCCAACTTAGCGGGAGTAGAGAGACCCAGTACTTC
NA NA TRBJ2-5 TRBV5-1 CASSPRQLQETQYF TGCGCCAGCAGCCCACGACAGCTCCAAGAGACCCAGTACTTC
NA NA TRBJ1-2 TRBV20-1 CSGRDPSSYYGYTF TGCAGTGGTAGAGATCCCAGCAGCTACTATGGCTACACCTTC
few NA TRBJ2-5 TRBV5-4 CASSLGRYGETQYF TGTGCCAGCAGCTTGGGACGTTATGGGGAGACCCAGTACTTC
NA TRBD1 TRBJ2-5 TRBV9 CASSHRDRDLETQYF TGTGCCAGCAGCCATCGGGACAGGGATCTTGAGACCCAGTACTTC
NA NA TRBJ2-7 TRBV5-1 CASSLEGYPYEQYF TGCGCCAGCAGCTTGGAAGGGTACCCCTACGAGCAGTACTTC
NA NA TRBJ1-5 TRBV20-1 CSAVTGARNQPQHF TGCAGCGCGGTGACGGGGGCCCGCAATCAGCCCCAGCATTTT
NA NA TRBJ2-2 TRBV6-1 CASRQEPGELFF TGTGCCAGCAGGCAAGAACCCGGGGAGCTGTTTTTT